These 14 T cell receptor beta chains came from one sample sequenced in a study of CD8 T cells in ankylosing spondylitis. TCRdb passed the 5' RACE reads through MiXCR, listing each CDR3 protein once. The sample holds fewer than 250,000 distinct CDR3 sequences, about 26% seen once. Source material: blood, either unsorted or a sorted T cell fraction (not recorded which). These receptors all stem from a male donor with ankylosing spondylitis or in good health (not recorded which).

The rearrangement uses TRBV20-1 and TRBJ1-1; no clear D. CDR3 length equals 11 residues. CDR1 is DFQATT and CDR2 is SNEGSKA in the germline V gene (reference sequence). V lost 6 bases and J 9 bases, leaving 14 bases between the germline ends. The CDR3 here is CSAWTNQQAFF. The CDR3 DNA reads TGCAGTGCCTGGACCAACCAGCAAGCTTTCTTT.

Many counts were recorded for this clonotype. The genes are TRBV12-3 or TRBV12-4 and TRBJ2-2; 9 bases are a match to TRBD2. The CDR3 runs to 16 residues. J gave up 3 bases and V 5 bases, and 7 bases lay outside the gene matches. In DNA, the CDR3 is TGTGCCAGCAGTCCGGTTCTAGCGGGGTACACCGGGGAGCTGTTTTTT. It is translated as CASSPVLAGYTGELFF.

Comments on this clonotype: A single base separates this from a much larger clone, so it may be a read error. As DNA, the CDR3 is TGTGCCAGCAGCCCCGGGACAGGGGATCGGCCCCAGCATTTT. Residues: CASSPGTGDRPQHF. The rearrangement links TRBV7-9 to TRBJ1-5; TRBD1 matches 10 bases. The V segment lost 5 bases and the J segment 9 bases; nucleotides outside the gene matches: 7. CDR3 length: 14 residues. Germline V gene sequence: CDR1 SEHNR, CDR2 FQNEAQ (reference sequence).

This clonotype was picked up many times. The chain has TRBV29-1 and TRBJ2-2, with D unresolved. Per germline, CDR1 SQVTM and CDR2 ANQGSEA. V was shortened by 3 bases and J by 5 bases, with 1 base between the two germline ends. CDR3 length: 10 residues. CDR3 bases: TGCAGCGTTGATACCGGGGAGCTGTTTTTT. It yields the protein CSVDTGELFF.

This clonotype occurred many times. The chain couples TRBV5-1 to TRBJ2-3; 7 bases are shared with TRBD2. The germline gives CDR1 SGHRS, CDR2 YFSETQ. The V segment lost 0 bases and the J segment 3 bases; nucleotides outside the gene matches: 10. The CDR3 has 17 amino acids. As DNA, the CDR3 is TGCGCCAGCAGCTTGGGACTGTCCAGCGGGATTACAGATACGCAGTATTTT. Translating it yields CASSLGLSSGITDTQYF.

J is TRBJ2-5 and V is TRBV20-1; D uncertain. Germline CDR1 reads DFQATT; CDR2 reads SNEGSKA (reference sequence). V lost 2 bases and J lost 0, with 22 bases in between. There are 18 residues in the CDR3. The chain's CDR3 is CSARPYDGWRSHQETQYF. The CDR3 region has the DNA TGCAGTGCTAGACCCTATGATGGGTGGCGGTCACACCAAGAGACCCAGTACTTC.

This clonotype came up many times. The chain is built from TRBV5-1 and TRBJ2-1; D not resolved. The CDR3 is 12 residues long. Germline values: CDR1 SGHRS, CDR2 YFSETQ. V lost 4 bases, J lost 6 bases, and 8 bases lay in between. The CDR3: CASSPYFNEQFF. In nucleotides, the CDR3 is TGCGCCAGCAGCCCGTACTTCAATGAGCAGTTCTTC.

There are many counts of this clonotype. The V gene is TRBV4-1, the J gene TRBJ2-5; tentatively, D is TRBD2 (6 bases). V was trimmed by 3 bases and J by 7 bases, leaving 18 bases between them. CDR1 MGHRA and CDR2 YSYEKL come from the germline V gene. The CDR3 loop spans 15 amino acids. The CDR3 nucleotides read TGCGCCAGCAGCCACGTCTCGGGGGAGGCGCGGACCCAGTACTTC. Translated, it gives CASSHVSGEARTQYF.

In its sample, this clonotype was seen a few times. V and J are TRBV7-2 and TRBJ2-5; maybe TRBD1 (6 bases). This CDR3 spans 15 amino acids. CDR1 is SGHTA and CDR2 is FQGNSA in the germline V gene. V shed 1 base and J shed 6 bases, with 15 bases lying between them. This CDR3 reads CASSLDSGDSKTQYF. DNA for the CDR3: TGTGCCAGCAGCTTAGACTCAGGGGATTCAAAGACCCAGTACTTC. The variable domain in full, with the rest retrieved from reference TRBV7-2 and TRBJ2-5, is GAGVSQSPSNKVTEKGKDVELRCDPISGHTALYWYRQSLGQGLEFLIYFQGNSAPDKSGLPSDRFSAERTGGSVSTLTIQRTQQEDSAVYLCASSLDSGDSKTQYFGPGTRLLVL.

This clonotype was counted many times. The J gene is TRBJ2-1, the V gene TRBV9, with D possibly being TRBD2 (6 bases). Trimming pared 4 bases from V and 12 bases from J, leaving 20 bases between. There are 14 residues in the CDR3. CDR1 SGDLS and CDR2 YYNGEE come from the germline V gene. The DNA of the CDR3 is TGTGCCAGCAGCCGGAGGGTAGAGGGGCGGGGGCAGTTCTTC. Translation gives CASSRRVEGRGQFF.

This clonotype came up a few times. The rearrangement uses TRBV27 and TRBJ2-7; 7 positions agree with TRBD1. The ends lost 5 bases at V and 2 bases at J; junction bases unmatched: 3. This CDR3 is 13 amino acids long. The germline CDR1 and CDR2 sequences are MNHEY and SMNVEV (reference sequence). The CDR3 sequence is CASSRTGPYEQYF. CDR3 nucleotide sequence: TGTGCCAGCAGTCGGACAGGCCCCTACGAGCAGTACTTC.

The V and J genes are TRBV12-3 or TRBV12-4 and TRBJ1-1, with TRBD1 identical over 10 bases. CDR3 length: 15 residues. V shed 5 bases, J shed 6 bases, and the junction held 9 bases outside the gene matches. The CDR3 DNA is TGTGCCAGCAGTCCCCGGACAGGGGGATATTCTGAAGCTTTCTTT. It encodes CASSPRTGGYSEAFF.

As regards this clonotype: A single base separates this from a much larger clone, so it may be a read error. The rearrangement links TRBV28 to TRBJ1-5; 7 positions agree with TRBD1. V dropped 6 bases and J dropped 0; count of bases not matched to a gene: 2. Germline assignment: CDR1 MDHEN and CDR2 SYDVKM. This CDR3 has 14 residues. The CDR3 DNA follows: TGTGCCAGCAGGCGACAGGGTAGCAATCAGCCCCAGCATTTT. It encodes CASRRQGSNQPQHF.

As concerns this clonotype: A much larger clone is a single base away; this may be a read error. The chain joins TRBV5-1 to TRBJ2-7, with 10 bases that match TRBD1. The CDR3 has 16 amino acids. Germline CDR1 SGHRS, CDR2 YFSETQ. The CDR3 loop is CASSVTGTGASYDQYF. Written as DNA, the CDR3 is TGCGCCAGCAGCGTAACCGGGACAGGGGCATCCTACGACCAGTACTTC.